A selection of T cell receptor beta chains follows, all from one sample in a study of cytomegalovirus exposure and HLA in healthy donors. Method: immunoSEQ multiplex PCR; TCRdb's copy keeps in-frame clones and lacks some. Among under 200,000 clones listed, 84% were seen once. Input material: PBMCs. Receptor source: a woman aged 45 to 65 in good health and CMV-seropositive. The conserved cysteine and the conserved F or W are not part of the CDR3 here.

13	TRBV6-6	TRBJ2-1	ASSQPGLAGGLFL
10	TRBV12-5	TRBJ1-4	ASGREYEKLF
14	TRBV21-1	TRBJ1-2	ASSPGGDESNYGYT
15	TRBV5-6	TRBJ2-1	ASSLIAGTSSYNEQF
10	TRBV9	TRBJ1-3	ASSAQGNTIY
13	TRBV19	TRBJ2-3	ASTLGQGFTDTQY
12	TRBV5-6	TRBJ2-3	ASSLTPGRDTQY
14	TRBV28	TRBJ1-4	ASSFFRGTTNEKLF
12	TRBV4-1	TRBJ2-7	ASSQEGRAEEQY
13	TRBV4-3	TRBJ1-4	ASSQDTGDGEKLF
10	TRBV15	TRBJ1-5	ATSRENQPQH
13	TRBV4-1	TRBJ1-1	ASSQVTGKSTEAF
13	TRBV5-4	TRBJ2-5	ASRPDRAQWETQY
12	TRBV6-5	TRBJ2-1	ASKASGGSNEQF
13	TRBV7-2	TRBJ1-5	ASSLGGTGAQPQH
12	TRBV5-1	TRBJ2-5	ASSWGGAQETQY
14	TRBV7-2	TRBJ2-3	ASSLGLADSTDTQY
12	TRBV10-3	TRBJ1-2	AISDRDSYYGYT
13	TRBV5-1	TRBJ1-5	ASSLEGGGNQPQH
13	TRBV7-2	TRBJ1-3	ASSSNRVSGNTIY
15	TRBV7-2	TRBJ2-2	ASRFGSGGAGTGELF
15	TRBV5-1	TRBJ1-5	ASSYKRGARCNQPQH
11	TRBV5-1	TRBJ2-5	ASSLDRVETQY
13	TRBV5-1	TRBJ2-1	ASSEGQTFYNEQF
12	TRBV7-7	TRBJ2-5	ASSQAGTGETQY
10	TRBV29-1	TRBJ1-1	SVVAGFTEAF
12	TRBV5-5	TRBJ1-1	ATTSLSGNTEAF
11	TRBV11-2	TRBJ1-3	ASSSGGENTIY
12	TRBV10-1	TRBJ1-1	ASSKDRGNTEAF
14	TRBV28	TRBJ1-5	ASSLLSGGSNQPQH
13	TRBV5-1	TRBJ2-5	ASSLADAVQETQY
18	TRBV7-3	TRBJ1-6	ASSLTPPGTGSSYNSPLH
9	TRBV20-1	TRBJ2-1	SAPRYNEQF
9	TRBV27	TRBJ2-1	ASSRGGEQF
12	TRBV5-4	TRBJ1-2	ASSLLPTLYGYT
13	TRBV7-2	TRBJ1-5	ASSLVGVGNQPQH
14	TRBV6-1	NA	ASSEVPGTPSYEQY